This is a list of T cell receptor beta chains from one sample in a study of beta chain features in type 1 diabetes. Sequencing used immunoSEQ multiplex PCR; TCRdb keeps in-frame clones, though not all of them. The sample has under 500,000 clones, approximately 30% seen once. The sequencing input was naive CD4+ T cells from blood. Receptors were obtained from a man aged 18 to 29 in good health. CDR3s include the opening cysteine and the closing phenylalanine or tryptophan. The order of the fields is clone size, V gene, D gene, J gene, CDR3 protein, CDR3 DNA. The D gene is left open where the match is weak. Some rows mark clone size as missing; the rest say once, few, many or name a class of expanded clone.

clone_size: few
v_call: TRBV5-1
d_call: TRBD1
j_call: TRBJ2-1
cdr3_aa: CASRGSLQGNEQFF
cdr3_nt: TGCGCCAGCAGGGGTAGCCTACAGGGGAATGAGCAGTTCTTC

clone_size: few
v_call: TRBV10-3
d_call: TRBD1
j_call: TRBJ1-1
cdr3_aa: CAISKQGENTEAFF
cdr3_nt: TGTGCCATCAGTAAACAGGGGGAGAACACTGAAGCTTTCTTT

clone_size: NA
v_call: TRBV29-1
d_call: TRBD2
j_call: TRBJ2-7
cdr3_aa: CSVEDATSGRVEQYF
cdr3_nt: TGCAGCGTTGAGGACGCGACTAGCGGGAGAGTCGAGCAGTACTTC

clone_size: few
v_call: TRBV5-4
d_call: TRBD2
j_call: TRBJ2-1
cdr3_aa: CASRPGLAVGGEWNEQFF
cdr3_nt: TGTGCCAGCAGACCGGGACTAGCGGTCGGGGGGGAGTGGAATGAGCAGTTCTTC

clone_size: NA
v_call: TRBV30
d_call: NA
j_call: TRBJ2-1
cdr3_aa: CAWIKNYNEQFF
cdr3_nt: TGTGCCTGGATAAAAAATTACAATGAGCAGTTCTTC

clone_size: few
v_call: TRBV5-4
d_call: TRBD2
j_call: TRBJ2-3
cdr3_aa: CASSLPGGLTDTQYF
cdr3_nt: TGTGCCAGCAGCTTGCCGGGAGGCCTAACAGATACGCAGTATTTT

clone_size: NA
v_call: TRBV30
d_call: TRBD2
j_call: TRBJ2-7
cdr3_aa: CAWSTGTSGYYEQYF
cdr3_nt: TGTGCCTGGAGTACCGGGACTAGCGGTTACTACGAGCAGTACTTC

clone_size: few
v_call: TRBV5-4
d_call: NA
j_call: TRBJ2-1
cdr3_aa: CASSSGLPNEQFF
cdr3_nt: TGTGCCAGCAGCTCCGGACTGCCGAATGAGCAGTTCTTC

clone_size: few
v_call: TRBV29-1
d_call: NA
j_call: TRBJ2-3
cdr3_aa: CSVETHRGADTQYF
cdr3_nt: TGCAGCGTTGAAACCCACCGAGGGGCAGATACGCAGTATTTT

clone_size: NA
v_call: TRBV7-8
d_call: NA
j_call: TRBJ1-1
cdr3_aa: CASSYFRGSEAFF
cdr3_nt: TGTGCCAGCAGCTATTTTCGTGGCTCTGAAGCTTTCTTT

clone_size: NA
v_call: TRBV10-3
d_call: TRBD1
j_call: TRBJ2-7
cdr3_aa: CAISGGQEPYEQYF
cdr3_nt: TGTGCCATCAGTGGGGGACAGGAGCCTTACGAGCAGTACTTC

clone_size: many
v_call: TRBV19
d_call: NA
j_call: TRBJ2-4
cdr3_aa: CASSPKGWVIQYF
cdr3_nt: TGTGCCAGTAGTCCTAAGGGATGGGTCATTCAGTACTTC

clone_size: NA
v_call: TRBV29-1
d_call: NA
j_call: TRBJ2-5
cdr3_aa: CSVVAGPETQYF
cdr3_nt: TGCAGCGTTGTCGCGGGACCAGAGACCCAGTACTTC

clone_size: NA
v_call: TRBV5-4
d_call: TRBD1
j_call: TRBJ1-4
cdr3_aa: CASSLSQGDPGEKLFF
cdr3_nt: TGTGCCAGCAGCTTGTCACAGGGGGATCCAGGGGAAAAACTGTTTTTT

clone_size: NA
v_call: TRBV7-2
d_call: NA
j_call: TRBJ2-7
cdr3_aa: CASSLDRAYEQYF
cdr3_nt: TGTGCCAGCAGCTTAGACAGGGCCTACGAGCAGTACTTC

clone_size: few
v_call: TRBV23-1
d_call: NA
j_call: TRBJ2-5
cdr3_aa: CASSQSGGGRETQYF
cdr3_nt: TGCGCCAGCAGTCAATCAGGGGGTGGACGCGAGACCCAGTACTTC

clone_size: NA
v_call: TRBV11-1
d_call: NA
j_call: TRBJ2-1
cdr3_aa: CASSPGITYNEQFF
cdr3_nt: TGTGCCAGCAGCCCAGGAATTACCTACAATGAGCAGTTCTTC

clone_size: few
v_call: TRBV11-2
d_call: NA
j_call: TRBJ2-3
cdr3_aa: CASSLGGTDTQYF
cdr3_nt: TGTGCCAGCAGCTTAGGTGGCACAGATACGCAGTATTTT

clone_size: few
v_call: TRBV2
d_call: TRBD2
j_call: TRBJ2-1
cdr3_aa: CASSPSGSSYNEQFF
cdr3_nt: TGTGCCAGTTCCCCTAGCGGGAGCTCCTACAATGAGCAGTTCTTC

clone_size: NA
v_call: TRBV30
d_call: TRBD1
j_call: TRBJ2-7
cdr3_aa: CAWRTGRYEQYF
cdr3_nt: TGTGCCTGGAGGACAGGGCGCTACGAGCAGTACTTC

clone_size: NA
v_call: TRBV13
d_call: NA
j_call: TRBJ1-2
cdr3_aa: CASSSPTAENYGYTF
cdr3_nt: TGTGCCAGCAGCTCCCCGACAGCTGAGAACTATGGCTACACCTTC

clone_size: NA
v_call: TRBV25-1
d_call: NA
j_call: TRBJ2-3
cdr3_aa: CATSGPQPPDTQYF
cdr3_nt: TGTGCCACCTCAGGGCCACAGCCGCCAGATACGCAGTATTTT

clone_size: NA
v_call: TRBV25-1
d_call: NA
j_call: TRBJ2-1
cdr3_aa: CASSERLEGLGYNEQFF
cdr3_nt: TGTGCCAGCAGTGAAAGGTTAGAGGGGTTGGGTTACAATGAGCAGTTCTTC

clone_size: once
v_call: TRBV6-5
d_call: NA
j_call: TRBJ2-7
cdr3_aa: CASRGTVTYEQYF
cdr3_nt: TGTGCCAGCAGAGGAACAGTTACCTACGAGCAGTACTTC

clone_size: NA
v_call: TRBV6-1
d_call: NA
j_call: TRBJ2-1
cdr3_aa: CASSGGWEQFF
cdr3_nt: TGTGCCAGCAGTGGAGGCTGGGAGCAGTTCTTC

clone_size: NA
v_call: TRBV5-1
d_call: TRBD1
j_call: TRBJ2-7
cdr3_aa: CASRTGNQQYF
cdr3_nt: TGCGCCAGCAGGACAGGGAATCAGCAGTACTTC

clone_size: NA
v_call: TRBV14
d_call: TRBD2
j_call: TRBJ2-2
cdr3_aa: CASSRWLAGSGELFF
cdr3_nt: TGTGCCAGCAGCAGATGGCTAGCGGGTAGCGGGGAGCTGTTTTTT

clone_size: few
v_call: TRBV29-1
d_call: NA
j_call: TRBJ2-3
cdr3_aa: CSVGARETQYF
cdr3_nt: TGCAGCGTCGGGGCAAGGGAAACGCAGTATTTT

clone_size: few
v_call: TRBV11-2
d_call: TRBD2
j_call: TRBJ2-3
cdr3_aa: CASSPGTNTDTQYF
cdr3_nt: TGTGCCAGCAGCCCCGGGACTAACACAGATACGCAGTATTTT

clone_size: few
v_call: TRBV30
d_call: NA
j_call: TRBJ1-1
cdr3_aa: CAWRPGTEAFF
cdr3_nt: TGTGCCTGGAGACCGGGGACTGAAGCTTTCTTT

clone_size: few
v_call: TRBV2
d_call: NA
j_call: TRBJ2-3
cdr3_aa: CASTYSRSGDTQYF
cdr3_nt: TGTGCCAGCACTTACAGCAGATCTGGCGATACGCAGTATTTT

clone_size: NA
v_call: TRBV28
d_call: NA
j_call: TRBJ2-7
cdr3_aa: CASSSSLYEQYF
cdr3_nt: TGTGCCAGCAGTTCCTCCCTTTACGAGCAGTACTTC

clone_size: NA
v_call: TRBV4-1
d_call: NA
j_call: TRBJ1-2
cdr3_aa: CASSFDSAGGYTF
cdr3_nt: TGCGCCAGCAGCTTCGACAGCGCTGGTGGCTACACCTTC

clone_size: NA
v_call: TRBV25-1
d_call: TRBD1
j_call: TRBJ1-2
cdr3_aa: CASSESGQGELYGYTF
cdr3_nt: TGTGCCAGCAGTGAATCGGGACAGGGGGAGCTCTATGGCTACACCTTC

clone_size: few
v_call: TRBV9
d_call: TRBD1
j_call: TRBJ2-5
cdr3_aa: CASSVTGTGQETQYF
cdr3_nt: TGTGCCAGCAGCGTGACCGGGACAGGGCAAGAGACCCAGTACTTC

clone_size: few
v_call: TRBV7-9
d_call: TRBD2
j_call: TRBJ2-3
cdr3_aa: CASSPRLAGGGDTQYF
cdr3_nt: TGTGCCAGCAGTCCGCGACTAGCGGGAGGCGGCGATACGCAGTATTTT

clone_size: few
v_call: TRBV5-4
d_call: NA
j_call: TRBJ2-7
cdr3_aa: CASSQRLTYEQYF
cdr3_nt: TGTGCCAGCAGCCAGCGGTTAACCTACGAGCAGTACTTC

clone_size: few
v_call: TRBV4-1
d_call: TRBD1
j_call: TRBJ2-7
cdr3_aa: CASSRSWDSSYEQYF
cdr3_nt: TGCGCCAGCAGCCGGTCCTGGGACAGCTCCTACGAGCAGTACTTC

clone_size: NA
v_call: TRBV25-1
d_call: NA
j_call: TRBJ2-7
cdr3_aa: CASSVGQLYEQYF
cdr3_nt: TGTGCCAGCAGTGTAGGACAACTCTACGAGCAGTACTTC

clone_size: once
v_call: TRBV6-6
d_call: NA
j_call: TRBJ2-7
cdr3_aa: CASSYRLTYEQYF
cdr3_nt: TGTGCCAGCAGTTACCGACTTACCTACGAGCAGTACTTC

clone_size: few
v_call: TRBV18
d_call: TRBD1
j_call: TRBJ2-7
cdr3_aa: CASSPGQGAYEQYF
cdr3_nt: TGTGCCAGCTCACCGGGACAGGGAGCCTACGAGCAGTACTTC

clone_size: NA
v_call: TRBV7-9
d_call: TRBD1
j_call: TRBJ1-5
cdr3_aa: CASSPTGTALGEPQHF
cdr3_nt: TGTGCCAGCAGCCCTACCGGGACAGCGCTTGGGGAGCCCCAGCATTTT

clone_size: few
v_call: TRBV11-1
d_call: NA
j_call: TRBJ2-3
cdr3_aa: CASSGWADTQYF
cdr3_nt: TGTGCCAGCAGCGGATGGGCAGATACGCAGTATTTT

clone_size: NA
v_call: TRBV9
d_call: NA
j_call: TRBJ1-2
cdr3_aa: CASSLAGSRNYGYTF
cdr3_nt: TGTGCCAGCAGCTTGGCGGGCAGCCGGAACTATGGCTACACCTTC

clone_size: few
v_call: TRBV15
d_call: NA
j_call: TRBJ2-6
cdr3_aa: CATSRGPWTALSGANVLTF
cdr3_nt: TGTGCCACCAGCAGGGGTCCATGGACAGCCCTCTCTGGGGCCAACGTCCTGACTTTC

clone_size: NA
v_call: TRBV2
d_call: NA
j_call: TRBJ1-4
cdr3_aa: CASSPSEATNEKLFF
cdr3_nt: TGTGCCAGCAGTCCCTCCGAGGCAACTAATGAAAAACTGTTTTTT

clone_size: NA
v_call: TRBV7-9
d_call: NA
j_call: TRBJ1-2
cdr3_aa: CASSLGTAGYTF
cdr3_nt: TGTGCCAGCAGCTTAGGTACCGCCGGCTACACCTTC

clone_size: NA
v_call: TRBV15
d_call: NA
j_call: TRBJ1-1
cdr3_aa: CATSRDPGQGEAFF
cdr3_nt: TGTGCCACCAGCAGAGATCCGGGGCAGGGTGAAGCTTTCTTT

clone_size: few
v_call: TRBV4-3
d_call: TRBD2
j_call: TRBJ2-1
cdr3_aa: CASSQGLAGGPRNEQFF
cdr3_nt: TGCGCCAGCAGCCAGGGACTAGCGGGAGGGCCTCGGAATGAGCAGTTCTTC

clone_size: once
v_call: TRBV4-1
d_call: NA
j_call: TRBJ1-3
cdr3_aa: CASRLDPGSGNTIYF
cdr3_nt: TGCGCCAGCAGACTGGACCCGGGCTCTGGAAACACCATATATTTT

clone_size: NA
v_call: TRBV6-6
d_call: NA
j_call: TRBJ2-3
cdr3_aa: CASTTGQRTVTDTQYF
cdr3_nt: TGTGCCAGCACCACCGGACAACGGACGGTCACAGATACGCAGTATTTT